This T cell receptor beta chain was sequenced in a study of blood T cell repertoires in COVID-19. V lost 4 bases, J lost 4 bases, and 9 bases lay in between. CDR3 length equals 12 residues. In germline, CDR1 is SGHDT, CDR2 YYEEEE. Individuals aged about 18 to 95 years were recruited from about two dozen US areas. Generated by immunoSEQ multiplex PCR, the TCRdb table keeps only in-frame clones and is missing some. The table shows a few hundred thousand clones, with 75% to 90% occurring only once. This clone was seen a single time. What was sequenced was PBMCs or T cells enriched from blood (not recorded which). This receptor was obtained from a woman in her fifties or sixties who had recovered from COVID-19. The rearrangement uses TRBV5-6 and TRBJ2-7, with D maybe TRBD2 (5 bases). CDR3 sequence: CASSGLDYEQYF. CDR3 sequence (DNA): TGTGCCAGCAGCGGACTTGATTACGAGCAGTACTTC.